This T cell receptor (beta chain) was profiled in a study of breast tumors, draining lymph nodes, adjacent tissues (dated by TCRdb to about 2016). For the wider study: Breast cancer patients provided tumor, adjacent nontumor tissue and axillary lymph nodes, and the study compared the TCR beta repertoires across these three sources. The study aimed to assess the relationships and possible T-cell exchange between tumor, surrounding tissue and draining lymph node repertoires in human breast cancer.

Including cysteine and phenylalanine, the CDR3 has 16 amino acids. This entry keeps only the CDR3 DNA: 48 bases, framed from base 1. The V end loses 5 bases and the J end loses 0 bases, and a stretch of 14 bases separates them. CDR1 and CDR2, looked up from the germline V gene (reference sequence), are LNHDA and SQIVND. At least ten counts were recorded for this clonotype. Its specific antigen is unknown. Base-call qualities are not available, and no considerably larger clone is one nucleotide away. Lymph node samples were obtained from the axillary draining lymph nodes of breast cancer patients. Sequencing relied on an Illumina HiSeq 2000. Multiplex PCR amplification was used to generate the TCR beta chain libraries. High-throughput sequencing was used to analyze the amplified TCR beta chain products. TCRdb handled the public reads itself, with Q25 trimming in fastp and clone calling in MiXCR, and kept productive beta chains. Entries are consolidated by CDR3 protein sequence, retaining the most common genes and DNA. In all, the sample holds 200,000 to 250,000 distinct CDR3 sequences, and 34% of those were seen once. Roughly 3.5% of the sample is taken by the ten largest.

Overall study outcomes, separate from this receptor: The study presented the conclusion that tumor T cells originate in lymph nodes as consistent with a hypothesis, not as something directly demonstrated. Tumor and nontumor tissue repertoires were significantly more similar in luminal-like than in basal-like breast cancer. The data were considered consistent with most tumor T cells being derived from the lymph node and subsequently expanding within tumor tissue. Tumor T-cell repertoires showed less diversity than lymph node repertoires and more diversity than nontumor tissue repertoires, and tumor T-cell repertoires showed preferential V and J gene usage.

Rearrangement joined TRBV19 to TRBJ1-3; a tentative D call is TRBD1 (6 bases match). Sequenced input: axillary lymph node tissue. The sequence was collected from a female donor with breast cancer. Some clones in this sample may be carry-over from other donors' samples. Here the CDR3 is given as CASSPTGRYSGNTIYF. Here is the DNA: TGTGCCAGTAGTCCTACAGGGCGCTACTCTGGAAACACCATATATTTT.